This T cell receptor beta chain comes out of a study of beta chain features in type 1 diabetes. Study details: Cell yields, gender and age were comparable in patients and healthy donors. Notes on the study in general: Researchers report that Type 1 diabetes patients had moderately but significantly shorter TCRB CDR3s across all four CD4+ subsets.

This clone has more than one count but fewer than ten. The antigen is not known. The CDR3 spans 15 residues. Per germline, CDR1 SGHAT and CDR2 FQNNGV. Unmatched junction bases numbered 5, after V lost 4 bases and J lost 7 bases. Isolated RNA was reverse transcribed in full, so expressed TCRB transcripts were sequenced. The method was immunoSEQ multiplex PCR; TCRdb's version includes in-frame clones alone and lacks a portion of them. Altogether 200,000 to 300,000 clones are present, approximately 15% being singletons, with the ten largest covering approximately 0.018%. Sequencing input: naive CD4+ T cells from blood. The chain is built from TRBV11-2 and TRBJ2-1, with TRBD2 matching over 12 bases. The clonotype was recovered from a man aged 30 to 45 with type 1 diabetes. CDR3 DNA: TGTGCCAGCAGCTCCCTAGCGGGGGGGCAGAATGAGCAGTTCTTC. This translates into CASSSLAGGQNEQFF.